This T cell receptor beta chain is drawn from a study of T-cell memory formation after mild COVID-19. Study-level findings and limits: The finding that pre-infection memory included some responding clones suggested that cross-reactive memory joined.

The table lists this clonotype with a few counts. No antigen is known for it. 5'RACE primed at constant segments yielded TCR alpha and TCR beta cDNA libraries bearing sample barcodes and UMIs. TCRdb fed the 5' RACE reads into MiXCR, producing one record per CDR3 protein. The sample holds some 120,000 distinct CDR3 sequences, about 17% seen once. Germline V CDR1 and CDR2: LGHNA, YSLEER. The germline V and J ends were trimmed by 3 bases and 1 base, with 10 bases remaining between them. This CDR3 has 16 residues. The receptor comes from an adult woman who had mild COVID-19 (a few samples of this study predate the infection). Cell type and time point are not known. The V and J genes are TRBV4-3 and TRBJ2-6; D is ambiguous. Sequenced material: PBMCs or a T cell subset sorted from them (not recorded which). The CDR3 region has the DNA TGCGCCAGCAGCCATCAAATGGGTTCTGGGGCCAACGTCCTGACTTTC. It yields the protein CASSHQMGSGANVLTF.